Given below is one T cell receptor (beta chain) in context. The target antigen is unknown. This entry is derived from a study of Ad26.COV2.S vaccination and SARS-CoV-2 variants. The wider study: In the study, Ad26.COV2.S was injected intramuscularly once, or twice 56 days apart. Overall study results and limits: Breadth, reportedly substantial, characterized the spike-specific CD8+ and CD4+ T cell responses after vaccination.

Germline CDR1 is SGHRS and CDR2 is YFSETQ. Trimming took 4 bases from V and 0 from J, leaving 11 bases between them. The CDR3 is 15 residues long. Sequencing used immunoSEQ multiplex PCR; TCRdb keeps in-frame clones, though not all of them. This table has around 450,000 clones, 80% to 95% appearing once. Treatment defined: around 19 received Ad26.COV2.S at low or high dose, single or two shots; several received placebo; per-sample allocation not given. Day 63 following the first vaccine or placebo injection was when the samples were taken. The donor was a Boston adult aged 18-55 years. As its vector, the vaccine had Ad26, which expressed Wuhan-strain SARS-CoV-2 spike.

The specimen was peripheral blood, collected in a trial of Ad26.COV2.S vaccine versus placebo. The receptor was derived from a person between 18 and 65 years old who received the Ad26.COV2.S COVID-19 vaccine or a placebo. The V and J genes are TRBV5-1 and TRBJ2-1; D possibly uses TRBD1 or TRBD2 (5 bases each). For the CDR3, the DNA is TGCGCCAGCAGCCCCGGGACCCGCTCCTACAATGAGCAGTTCTTC. Translating it yields CASSPGTRSYNEQFF.